What follows are 15 T cell receptor beta chains derived from one specimen sequenced in a study of Graves' ophthalmopathy and Graves' hyperthyroidism. CDR3 regions of TCR beta were amplified from RNA transcripts. An initial RT-PCR round employing HTBI primers preceded a second-round multiplex PCR. TCRdb processed the multiplex PCR reads anew with MiXCR; each CDR3 protein has one entry. The repertoire has approximately 640,000 distinct CDR3 sequences, just over 40% of them found once; the top ten carry under 3.5%. Sequencing was performed on peripheral blood. These receptors were obtained from an adult man with Graves' ophthalmopathy.

This clonotype was detected only a few times. The V and J genes are TRBV4-1 and TRBJ1-2; possibly TRBD1 for D (6 bases). CDR3 length: 14 residues. In germline, CDR1 is MGHRA, CDR2 YSYEKL. V was trimmed by 1 base and J by 5 bases, leaving 11 bases between them. As DNA, the CDR3 is TGCGCCAGCAGCCAAGCAGGGGCCTTATATGGCTACACCTTC. Translation gives CASSQAGALYGYTF.

This chain links TRBV10-3 with TRBJ1-1; D is undetermined. The germline V and J ends were trimmed by 4 bases and 8 bases, with 2 bases remaining between them. The CDR3 consists of 9 residues. Per germline, CDR1 ENHRY and CDR2 SYGVKD. The CDR3 sequence: CAISVEAFF. The DNA for the CDR3 is TGTGCCATCAGTGTCGAAGCTTTCTTT.

The rearrangement joins TRBV6-2 or TRBV6-3 to TRBJ2-7; TRBD1 aligns across 7 bases. In germline, CDR1 is MNHEY, CDR2 SVGEGT. CDR3 length equals 12 residues. After removal of 10 bases from V and 9 bases from J, the junction contained 12 bases not matched to a gene. The CDR3 nucleotides read TGTGCCACTCGACAGGGAAGGCACGGGCAGTACTTC. Amino acids: CATRQGRHGQYF.

This clonotype was observed many times. J is TRBJ2-7 and V is TRBV29-1, with 13 nucleotides matching TRBD2. V trimming: 5 bases; J trimming: 0 bases; junction bases outside the gene matches: 7. Germline loops: CDR1 SQVTM, CDR2 ANQGSEA. There are 16 residues in the CDR3. The CDR3 spells CSVIGLAGAYSYEQYF. The CDR3 coding sequence is TGCAGCGTTATAGGACTAGCGGGGGCTTACTCCTACGAGCAGTACTTC.

This clonotype came up a few times. V gene TRBV5-1 combines with J gene TRBJ2-7; D is ambiguous. Looked up from germline, CDR1 is SGHRS and CDR2 is YFSETQ. Trimming took 1 base from V and 3 from J, leaving 11 bases between them. CDR3 length equals 14 residues. The CDR3 region has the DNA TGCGCCAGCAGCTTGTACCAGTTAGACTACGAGCAGTACTTC. The encoded protein is CASSLYQLDYEQYF.

V usage is TRBV7-2 and J usage is TRBJ2-3; D might be TRBD1 (6 bases). CDR3 length: 13 amino acids. Germline V gene lookup returns CDR1 SGHTA and CDR2 FQGNSA. V gave up 5 bases and J gave up 2 bases, with 8 bases separating them. The CDR3 loop reads CASSRDNTDTQYF. DNA of the CDR3: TGTGCCAGCAGCCGGGACAACACAGATACGCAGTATTTT.

On this clonotype: Being one base from a much bigger clone, this may be a read error. The V call is TRBV7-2, the J call TRBJ1-1; D unresolved. This CDR3 region has 15 residues. V was clipped by 5 bases and J by 5 bases, with 18 bases between them. The germline gives CDR1 SGHTA, CDR2 FQGNSA. CDR3 loop: CASSAPMGIKTEAFF. The CDR3 DNA is TGTGCCAGCAGCGCCCCGATGGGTATTAAGACTGAAGCTTTCTTT.

The rearrangement joins TRBV2 to TRBJ1-1, with D unresolved. Germline V gene sequence: CDR1 SNHLY, CDR2 FYNNEI. This CDR3 region has 13 residues. The germline V and J ends were trimmed by 7 bases and 1 base, with 10 bases remaining between them. CDR3 sequence (DNA): TGTGCCAGCAATGAGGAGGCGAACACTGAAGCTTTCTTT. Translating it yields CASNEEANTEAFF.

This clonotype came up a few times. The chain recombines TRBV2 with TRBJ1-5, with D unclear. The germline CDR1 and CDR2 sequences are SNHLY and FYNNEI. The CDR3 has 14 residues. The V gene lost 6 bases and the J gene lost 0 bases, with 9 bases spanning the gap. As DNA, the CDR3 is TGTGCCAGCAGCCCGTACTATAGCAATCAGCCCCAGCATTTT. Its translation is CASSPYYSNQPQHF.

As concerns this clonotype: This clone may be a read error of a much larger clone one base away. The chain links TRBV14 to TRBJ2-7; D remains ambiguous. Germline CDR1 reads SGHDN; CDR2 reads FVKESK. This CDR3 region has 16 residues. V lost 6 bases, J lost 2 bases, and 20 bases lay in between. Here the CDR3 reads CASSLGNQDPAYEQYF. DNA of the CDR3: TGTGCCAGCAGTTTAGGAAACCAGGACCCCGCCTACGAGCAGTACTTC.

This chain uses TRBV7-2 with TRBJ2-7; 10 nucleotides align to TRBD1. The CDR3 is 16 amino acids. In germline, CDR1 is SGHTA, CDR2 FQGNSA. V shed 1 base, J shed 1 base, and the junction held 4 bases outside the gene matches. CDR3 bases: TGTGCCAGCAGCTTAGGCCGGGACAGGGGATCCTACGAGCAGTACTTC. Amino acids: CASSLGRDRGSYEQYF.

This clonotype was recorded many times. The rearrangement links TRBV27 to TRBJ2-7; D perhaps matches TRBD1 (5 bases). This CDR3 has 13 amino acids. The germline gives CDR1 MNHEY, CDR2 SMNVEV (reference sequence). Trimming shortened V by 6 bases and J by 2 bases, and 11 bases separated the two germline ends. Here the CDR3 DNA reads TGTGCCAGCAGCCCGGACACAGCCTACGAGCAGTACTTC. Translated, it gives CASSPDTAYEQYF.

This clonotype was seen a few times. This chain joins TRBV3-1 and TRBJ1-2, with D possibly being TRBD1 (5 bases). V was cut by 0 bases and J by 5 bases, with 13 bases left in between. The CDR3 is made up of 15 amino acids. CDR1 is LGHDT, CDR2 YNNKEL, per germline (reference sequence). CDR3 bases: TGTGCCAGCAGCCAAGATTTTGGGCGGGGGTATGGCTACACCTTC. This sequence encodes CASSQDFGRGYGYTF. The full variable domain, completed using reference TRBV3-1 and TRBJ1-2, is DTAVSQTPKYLVTQMGNDKSIKCEQNLGHDTMYWYKQDSKKFLKIMFSYNNKELIINETVPNRFSPKSPDKAHLNLHINSLELGDSAVYFCASSQDFGRGYGYTFGSGTRLTVV.

This clonotype was counted between two and nine times. The chain has TRBV5-6 and TRBJ2-2; 9 bases fit TRBD1. With 4 bases clipped from V and 4 bases from J, the junction kept 14 bases outside the gene matches. Germline V CDR1 and CDR2: SGHDT, YYEEEE. This CDR3 is 18 amino acids long. CDR3 sequence reads: CASSPARTGGLGTGELFF. The CDR3 DNA reads as TGTGCCAGCAGCCCCGCTCGAACAGGGGGCCTAGGCACCGGGGAGCTGTTTTTT.

In the case of this clonotype: The junction does not match germline at one end; this may be a read error. The chain couples TRBV7-6 to TRBJ1-1, with D possibly matching TRBD1 (5 bases). The CDR3 is 14 amino acids. Germline assignment: CDR1 SGHVS and CDR2 FNYEAQ. CDR3 loop: CASGQGLMNTGAFF. The CDR3, as DNA: TGTGCTAGTGGTCAGGGTCTCATGAACACTGGAGCTTTCTTT.